One sample yielded the 29 T cell receptor beta chains listed below, sequenced in a study of technical replicates of blood from several donors (dated by TCRdb to about 2017). The method was the immunoSEQ multiplex PCR assay. The source is immuneACCESS, and TCRdb retained only in-frame sequences with V and J called. Part of the clones is not carried over; for the studies checked, unresolved V genes explain less than half of this, and the remainder is unexplained. The sample table lists around 69,000 clones, around 97% of them with a count of one. The top ten constitute over 0.2% of the sample. Sequenced sample: T cells isolated from PBMCs. The source is a human donor in good health.

This clone was observed a handful of times. The junction shows a germline mismatch at one end, possibly a read error. This chain uses TRBV2 with TRBJ1-2; D remains unclear. Germline V gives CDR1 SNHLY, CDR2 FYNNEI. The CDR3 totals 14 residues. Here the CDR3 DNA reads TGTGCCAGCATGATGGACTGGACGACTTATGACTACACCTTC. Translated, it gives CASMMDWTTYDYTF.

This clone was counted once. V usage is TRBV7-9 and J usage is TRBJ2-1, with TRBD1 matching 9 bases. Trimming took 2 bases from V and 6 from J; bases not matched to a gene: 5. This CDR3 has 15 amino acids. The V gene's germline CDR1 is SEHNR and CDR2 FQNEAQ (reference sequence). DNA of the CDR3: TGTGCCAGCAGCTTAAACAGGGGGCACGCCAATGAGCAGTTCTTC. It yields the protein CASSLNRGHANEQFF. The variable domain in full, completed from reference TRBV7-9 and TRBJ2-1, reads DTGVSQNPRHKITKRGQNVTFRCDPISEHNRLYWYRQTLGQGPEFLTYFQNEAQLEKSRLLSDRFSAERPKGSFSTLEIQRTEQGDSAMYLCASSLNRGHANEQFFGPGTRLTVL.

The chain uses TRBV5-4 and TRBJ1-2; the match to TRBD1 covers 11 bases. Unmatched junction bases numbered 2, after V lost 0 bases and J lost 4 bases. CDR1 is SGHNT and CDR2 is YYREEE in the germline V gene (reference sequence). This CDR3 has 15 amino acids. The DNA of the CDR3 is TGTGCCAGCAGCTTGGTAGGGACAGGGGGCTATGGCTACACCTTC. Protein: CASSLVGTGGYGYTF.

The chain combines TRBV5-8 with TRBJ2-7, with TRBD1 as a possible D gene (6 bases). The CDR3 runs 13 residues. Per germline, CDR1 SGHTS and CDR2 YDEGEE. V was clipped by 4 bases and J by 1 base, with 9 bases between them. CDR3 coding DNA: TGTGCCAGCAGCATAGGACAGTCCTACGAGCAGTACTTC. Translated: CASSIGQSYEQYF.

The chain carries TRBV6-5 and TRBJ1-2; tentatively, D is TRBD1 (6 bases). Trimming removed 4 bases from V and 1 base from J, with 16 bases in between. CDR3 length equals 16 residues. Germline lookup yields CDR1 MNHEY and CDR2 SVGAGI. In DNA, the CDR3 is TGTGCCAGCAGTTCCCTTGGACAGACCCTTAACTATGGCTACACCTTC. It encodes CASSSLGQTLNYGYTF.

Details on this clone: Since the CDR3 does not end with the conserved phenylalanine or tryptophan, this likely comes from a read error. The limits of the CDR3 on the DNA are not certain, so only TCRdb's listed CDR3 is given. This rearrangement joins TRBV7-6 to TRBJ1-6. The germline V gene has CDR1 SGHVS and CDR2 FNYEAQ. Counting both end residues, the CDR3 totals 8 amino acids. The CDR3 spells CASSPGES.

The rearrangement joins TRBV5-1 to TRBJ2-3; the D is unclear. V lost 1 base and J lost 4, with 10 bases in between. Germline assignment: CDR1 SGHRS and CDR2 YFSETQ. There are 14 residues in the CDR3. This CDR3 is CASSLSPRADTQYF. In DNA form, the CDR3 reads TGCGCCAGCAGCTTGTCTCCCCGCGCAGATACGCAGTATTTT.

The chain uses TRBV4-1 and TRBJ2-7; 8 bases align to TRBD1. The V gene's germline CDR1 is MGHRA and CDR2 YSYEKL. The CDR3 spans 15 residues. Trimming took 1 base from V and 2 from J; bases not matched to a gene: 4. The CDR3 here is CASSQVATGAYEQYF. CDR3 DNA: TGCGCCAGCAGCCAAGTTGCGACAGGGGCCTACGAGCAGTACTTC.

V and J are TRBV7-8 and TRBJ1-1; D is possibly TRBD1 (5 bases). V lost 5 bases to trimming and J lost 1 base, with 26 bases between them. Germline V gene data show CDR1 as SGHVS and CDR2 as FQNEAQ. The CDR3 has 19 residues. This CDR3 reads CASSPYRRQNSFTNTEAFF. The DNA for the CDR3 is TGTGCCAGCAGCCCCTACCGGAGACAGAACTCGTTTACGAACACTGAAGCTTTCTTT.

The chain joins TRBV13 to TRBJ2-3; 10 bases map to TRBD1. V was clipped by 0 bases and J by 3 bases; unmatched bases: 3. This CDR3 region has 16 residues. Germline assignment: CDR1 PRHDT and CDR2 FYEKMQ (reference sequence). This chain's CDR3 is CASSLGWGQGTDTQYF. The CDR3 bases are TGTGCCAGCAGCTTAGGATGGGGACAGGGGACAGATACGCAGTATTTT.

This clone occurred once. This chain uses TRBV5-1 with TRBJ1-2; D is possibly TRBD1 (5 bases). CDR3 length: 15 residues. CDR1 SGHRS and CDR2 YFSETQ come from the germline V gene. The V end lost 0 bases, the J end lost 6 bases, and 15 bases lay between the germline ends. The CDR3 DNA follows: TGCGCCAGCAGCTTGGTCCAGGGCTTTTACGATGGCTACACCTTC. This codes for CASSLVQGFYDGYTF.

The chain combines TRBV15 with TRBJ1-2; 10 nucleotides match TRBD1. Trimming removed 3 bases from V and 2 bases from J; junction bases left unmatched: 0. There are 14 residues in the CDR3. Germline assignment: CDR1 LNHNV and CDR2 YYDKDF (reference sequence). CDR3: CATSRDRGNYGYTF. CDR3 nucleotides: TGTGCCACCAGCAGGGACAGGGGGAACTATGGCTACACCTTC.

The chain carries TRBV4-1 and TRBJ1-5; TRBD1 agrees at 7 bases. Germline trimming cut 2 bases from V and 8 bases from J; bases unmatched to any gene: 12. CDR1 and CDR2 from the germline V gene are MGHRA and YSYEKL. The CDR3 loop spans 16 amino acids. The CDR3 nucleotides are TGCGCCAGCAGCCAAATACCGGGACAGCTCCTAGAGCCCCAGCATTTT. As protein: CASSQIPGQLLEPQHF.

The rearrangement joins TRBV9 to TRBJ2-3; 7 bases agree with TRBD1. The length of the CDR3 is 15 residues. With 3 bases clipped from V and 6 bases from J, the junction kept 10 bases outside the gene matches. Looked up from germline, CDR1 is SGDLS and CDR2 is YYNGEE. The CDR3, as DNA: TGTGCCAGCAGCGCCCGCACCGACAGGGTGGATACGCAGTATTTT. This encodes CASSARTDRVDTQYF.

This chain links TRBV27 with TRBJ2-7; D is perhaps TRBD1 (6 bases). The CDR3 spans 13 residues. Per the germline V gene, CDR1 is MNHEY and CDR2 is SMNVEV (reference sequence). The germline V and J ends were trimmed by 2 bases and 5 bases, with 10 bases remaining between them. The CDR3 region has the DNA TGTGCCAGCAGTTTAGGTAGGGACAACGAGCAGTACTTC. Its protein is CASSLGRDNEQYF.

The chain combines TRBV27 with TRBJ2-3; 9 bases are shared with TRBD2. Germline loops: CDR1 MNHEY, CDR2 SMNVEV (reference sequence). This CDR3 spans 16 amino acids. V was pared by 4 bases and J by 4 bases, with 9 bases of the junction left unmatched. CDR3 sequence: CASSSSTWTSADTQYF. The CDR3, as DNA: TGTGCCAGCAGTTCCTCCACCTGGACTAGCGCAGATACGCAGTATTTT.

This chain joins TRBV18 and TRBJ2-2; D uncertain. Between the trimmed V and J ends, which lost 0 bases and 8 bases, there was a span of 10 bases. The CDR3 loop spans 14 amino acids. CDR1 KGHSH and CDR2 LQKENI come from the germline V gene. The CDR3 DNA reads as TGTGCCAGCTCACCACCGAAGCTGACAGGGGAGCTGTTTTTT. Translating it yields CASSPPKLTGELFF.

The chain carries TRBV27 and TRBJ2-5, with a tentative D call TRBD2 (5 bases). CDR1 MNHEY and CDR2 SMNVEV come from the germline V gene (reference sequence). This CDR3 is 16 amino acids long. V was trimmed by 5 bases and J by 3 bases, leaving 19 bases between them. CDR3 bases: TGTGCCAGCAGTCCGCCTAACCTTGGACTGGAAGAGACCCAGTACTTC. Amino acids: CASSPPNLGLEETQYF.

The chain employs TRBV5-1 and TRBJ2-3; D remains unclear. V gave up 0 bases and J gave up 6 bases, with 11 bases separating them. Germline values: CDR1 SGHRS, CDR2 YFSETQ. This CDR3 region has 14 residues. CDR3 sequence reads: CASSLAKASDTQYF. The CDR3 nucleotides are TGCGCCAGCAGCTTGGCCAAAGCATCCGATACGCAGTATTTT.

The CDR3 here is CASSRLSSEPSYEQYF. The CDR3, as DNA: TGCGCCAGCAGCCGACTATCTAGCGAGCCTTCCTACGAGCAGTACTTC. The chain has TRBV4-1 and TRBJ2-7; TRBD2 might be the D (6 bases). Per germline, CDR1 MGHRA and CDR2 YSYEKL. The CDR3 sequence is 16 residues long. The germline V and J ends were trimmed by 4 bases and 1 base, with 17 bases remaining between them.

V is TRBV7-9 and J is TRBJ2-2; 8 positions agree with TRBD1. This CDR3 spans 15 amino acids. V gave up 5 bases and J gave up 4 bases; unmatched junction bases: 6. Germline values: CDR1 SEHNR, CDR2 FQNEAQ (reference sequence). This chain's CDR3 is CASSPTTGATGELFF. The CDR3 DNA sequence: TGTGCCAGCAGCCCAACGACAGGGGCCACCGGGGAGCTGTTTTTT.

This clone was counted a single time. Written as DNA, the CDR3 is TGTGCCAGTAGTATAGAGGACAGGTACGAGCAGTACTTC. Protein product: CASSIEDRYEQYF. This chain links TRBV19 with TRBJ2-7; TRBD1 agrees at 7 bases. Germline loops: CDR1 LNHDA, CDR2 SQIVND (reference sequence). Trimming at V came to 0 bases and at J to 4 bases, leaving 0 bases not matched to a gene. CDR3 length: 13 amino acids. The variable domain in full, completed from reference TRBV19 and TRBJ2-7, reads DGGITQSPKYLFRKEGQNVTLSCEQNLNHDAMYWYRQDPGQGLRLIYYSQIVNDFQKGDIAEGYSVSREKKESFPLTVTSAQKNPTAFYLCASSIEDRYEQYFGPGTRLTVT.

The chain recombines TRBV15 with TRBJ2-3; 7 positions agree with TRBD2. After removal of 0 bases from V and 4 bases from J, the junction contained 7 bases not matched to a gene. Germline CDR1 and CDR2: LNHNV and YYDKDF (reference sequence). This CDR3 has 16 amino acids. The CDR3 is CATSREKGEGADTQYF. The CDR3 DNA reads TGTGCCACCAGCAGAGAGAAAGGGGAGGGTGCAGATACGCAGTATTTT.

The rearrangement uses TRBV6-1 and TRBJ2-3; no clear D gene. CDR3 length: 12 amino acids. Germline lookup yields CDR1 MNHNS and CDR2 SASEGT. Between the trimmed V and J ends, which lost 8 bases and 4 bases, there was a span of 10 bases. The CDR3 bases are TGTGCCAGCGGAGTCGTCCCAGATACGCAGTATTTT. Protein sequence: CASGVVPDTQYF.

V gene TRBV4-1 combines with J gene TRBJ1-1; D perhaps matches TRBD1 (6 bases). This CDR3 is built from 18 residues. CDR1 and CDR2 (germline): MGHRA, YSYEKL. V dropped 2 bases and J dropped 0 bases, with 19 bases sitting between them. The CDR3 loop reads CASSQRTLGQPVNTEAFF. Written as DNA, the CDR3 is TGCGCCAGCAGCCAAAGAACGCTTGGACAGCCGGTGAACACTGAAGCTTTCTTT.

The CDR3 sequence: CASRFGLRTDTQYF. The CDR3 DNA is TGTGCCAGCAGATTCGGACTTCGCACAGATACGCAGTATTTT. This chain uses TRBV7-9 with TRBJ2-3, with D perhaps TRBD2 (5 bases). The CDR3 is 14 amino acids. In germline, CDR1 is SEHNR, CDR2 FQNEAQ (reference sequence). The V gene lost 6 bases and the J gene lost 1 base, with 11 bases spanning the gap.

The CDR3 is CAISEAGPNSPLHF. CDR3 bases: TGTGCCATCAGTGAGGCAGGGCCGAATTCACCCCTCCACTTT. This chain uses TRBV10-3 with TRBJ1-6; a possible D gene is TRBD1 (5 bases). The germline V gene encodes CDR1 ENHRY and CDR2 SYGVKD. V shed 2 bases and J shed 7 bases, with 9 bases lying between them. This CDR3 spans 14 amino acids.

This rearrangement joins TRBV5-1 to TRBJ1-2, with 9 bases lining up with TRBD1. This CDR3 region has 15 residues. V lost 0 bases, J lost 2 bases, and 2 bases stayed unmatched. CDR1 is SGHRS and CDR2 is YFSETQ in the germline V gene. The CDR3 DNA follows: TGCGCCAGCAGCTTGGTTGACAGGGGGAACTATGGCTACACCTTC. Translating gives CASSLVDRGNYGYTF.

This clone came up once. The gene calls are TRBV19 and TRBJ2-7; TRBD1 agrees at 8 bases. J gave up 3 bases and V 7 bases, and 8 bases lay outside the gene matches. Germline assignment: CDR1 LNHDA and CDR2 SQIVND (reference sequence). The CDR3 runs to 14 residues. DNA of the CDR3: TGTGCCAGTACCGTCGGACAGGGCGACTACGAGCAGTACTTC. This encodes CASTVGQGDYEQYF.